The 9 T cell receptor beta chains below were found in one sample sequenced in a study of cytomegalovirus exposure and HLA in healthy donors. Researchers ran the PCR with 60 Vbeta and 13 Jbeta primers. Assay used: immunoSEQ multiplex PCR; TCRdb lists only in-frame clones, some missing. The top ten hold about 2.3% of the sample, which has 150,000 or so clones, roughly 81% seen once. The specimen was PBMCs. Receptors originate from a woman aged 18 to 35 in good health and CMV-seronegative.

V usage is TRBV14 and J usage is TRBJ2-3; 13 bases align to TRBD2. After removal of 5 bases from V and 2 bases from J, the junction contained 13 bases not matched to a gene. The CDR3 contains 19 residues. CDR1 is SGHDN and CDR2 is FVKESK in the germline V gene. CDR3 nucleotide sequence: TGTGCCAGCAGCTTCCGGACTGGGACTAGCGGGAAGAACACAGATACGCAGTATTTT. This encodes CASSFRTGTSGKNTDTQYF.

This clone was counted only a few times. The chain uses TRBV6-6 and TRBJ2-7, with 8 bases identical to TRBD2. Trimming removed 2 bases from V and 0 bases from J; junction bases left unmatched: 6. CDR1 and CDR2 from the germline V gene are MNHNY and SVGAGI (reference sequence). The CDR3 is 16 amino acids. CDR3 region: CASSYQAGGASYEQYF. Written as DNA, the CDR3 is TGTGCCAGCAGTTACCAGGCGGGAGGTGCCTCCTACGAGCAGTACTTC.

The chain is built from TRBV11-3 and TRBJ2-5, with TRBD1 identical over 7 bases. V trimming: 3 bases; J trimming: 7 bases; junction bases outside the gene matches: 5. CDR1 and CDR2 from the germline V gene are SGHNT and YENEEA. The CDR3 runs to 13 residues. CDR3 in amino acids: CASSFGQAATQYF. In nucleotides, the CDR3 is TGTGCCAGCAGCTTCGGACAGGCGGCGACCCAGTACTTC.

J is TRBJ2-3 and V is TRBV9; 7 bases agree with TRBD2. V lost 3 bases and J lost 0; bases outside the gene matches: 4. The CDR3 length is 15 residues. Germline CDR1 is SGDLS and CDR2 is YYNGEE. CDR3 region: CASSAGGGSTDTQYF. The CDR3 coding sequence is TGTGCCAGCAGCGCTGGGGGGGGGAGCACAGATACGCAGTATTTT. Based on the CDR3 plus reference TRBV9 and TRBJ2-3, the full variable domain is DSGVTQTPKHLITATGQRVTLRCSPRSGDLSVYWYQQSLDQGLQFLIQYYNGEERAKGNILERFSAQQFPDLHSELNLSSLELGDSALYFCASSAGGGSTDTQYFGPGTRLTVL.

In DNA form, the CDR3 reads TGTGCCAGCAGCCTCGGGGGGCCCTACGAGCAGTACTTC. Protein product: CASSLGGPYEQYF. The chain has TRBV7-2 and TRBJ2-5, with D maybe TRBD2 (7 bases). The J call may be incorrect, as the DNA end agrees better with TRBJ2-7. Germline CDR1 reads SGHTA; CDR2 reads FQGNSA. The CDR3 sequence is 13 residues long.

V usage is TRBV10-3 and J usage is TRBJ2-3; perhaps TRBD1 as D (5 bases). Germline V gives CDR1 ENHRY, CDR2 SYGVKD. The CDR3 contains 15 residues. Trimming shortened V by 0 bases and J by 5 bases, and 12 bases separated the two germline ends. CDR3 DNA sequence: TGTGCCATCAGTGAGTCTGGCAGGGAAGGAGATACGCAGTATTTT. It yields the protein CAISESGREGDTQYF.

This rearrangement joins TRBV7-2 to TRBJ1-5; D call uncertain. This CDR3 region has 13 residues. V was cut by 3 bases and J by 7 bases, with 10 bases left in between. CDR1 and CDR2 from the germline V gene are SGHTA and FQGNSA. CDR3 DNA: TGTGCCAGCAGCTTGAGAGGGCGACAGCCCCAGCATTTT. The encoded protein is CASSLRGRQPQHF.

The chain is built from TRBV19 and TRBJ2-7; weak D call: TRBD1 (5 bases). V lost 5 bases and J lost 1, with 15 bases in between. Germline V CDR1 and CDR2: LNHDA, SQIVND (reference sequence). The CDR3 extends over 15 amino acids. In DNA, the CDR3 is TGTGCCAGTAGTGCGACAGTATCACTATCCTACGAGCAGTACTTC. Translation gives CASSATVSLSYEQYF.

The gene calls are TRBV7-8 and TRBJ1-2; 7 bases are a match to TRBD1. Germline V gene sequence: CDR1 SGHVS, CDR2 FQNEAQ. There are 13 residues in the CDR3. V lost 5 bases to trimming and J lost 3 bases; unmatched junction nucleotides: 3. The CDR3 DNA sequence: TGTGCCAGCAGCCCCGGGACAGACTATGGCTACACCTTC. Translating it yields CASSPGTDYGYTF. The full variable domain, its missing parts supplied by reference TRBV7-8 and TRBJ1-2, is GAGVSQSPRYKVAKRGQDVALRCDPISGHVSLFWYQQALGQGPEFLTYFQNEAQLDKSGLPSDRFFAERPEGSVSTLKIQRTQQEDSAVYLCASSPGTDYGYTFGSGTRLTVV.